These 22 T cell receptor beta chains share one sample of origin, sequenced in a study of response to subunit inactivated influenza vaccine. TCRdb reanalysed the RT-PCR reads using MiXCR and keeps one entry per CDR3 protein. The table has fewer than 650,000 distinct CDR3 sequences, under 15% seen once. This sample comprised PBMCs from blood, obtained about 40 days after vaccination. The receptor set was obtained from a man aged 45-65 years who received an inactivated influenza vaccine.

Here the CDR3 DNA reads TGTGCCAGCAGCTTGGAGGGGCCCGGGGAGCTGTTTTTT. Its protein is CASSLEGPGELFF. The chain combines TRBV7-2 with TRBJ2-2, with D perhaps matching TRBD2 (6 bases). CDR3 size: 13 residues. V lost 3 bases and J lost 6, with 8 bases in between. Looked up from germline, CDR1 is SGHTA and CDR2 is FQGNSA.

The CDR3 DNA follows: TGTGCCAGCAGCTTGTATAGCGGGGGCCTTAGCTCTGGGGCCAACGTCCTGACTTTC. Its translation: CASSLYSGGLSSGANVLTF. This chain connects TRBV11-2 to TRBJ2-6; TRBD2 matches 9 bases. Per germline, CDR1 SGHAT and CDR2 FQNNGV. The CDR3 is 19 residues long. V was clipped by 3 bases and J by 0 bases; unmatched bases: 9.

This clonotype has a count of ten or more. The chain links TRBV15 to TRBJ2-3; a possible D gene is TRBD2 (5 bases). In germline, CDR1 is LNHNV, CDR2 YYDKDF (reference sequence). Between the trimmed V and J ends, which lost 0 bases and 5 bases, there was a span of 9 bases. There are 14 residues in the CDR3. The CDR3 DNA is TGTGCCACCAGCAGAGATAGAGGACTAGATACGCAGTATTTT. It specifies CATSRDRGLDTQYF.

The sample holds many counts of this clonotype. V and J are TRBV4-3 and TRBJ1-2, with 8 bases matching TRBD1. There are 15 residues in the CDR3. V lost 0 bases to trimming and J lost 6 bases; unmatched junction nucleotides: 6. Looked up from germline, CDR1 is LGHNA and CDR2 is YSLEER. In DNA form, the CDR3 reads TGCGCCAGCAGCCAAGATCTAGCAGGGGGCAATGGCTACACCTTC. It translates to CASSQDLAGGNGYTF.

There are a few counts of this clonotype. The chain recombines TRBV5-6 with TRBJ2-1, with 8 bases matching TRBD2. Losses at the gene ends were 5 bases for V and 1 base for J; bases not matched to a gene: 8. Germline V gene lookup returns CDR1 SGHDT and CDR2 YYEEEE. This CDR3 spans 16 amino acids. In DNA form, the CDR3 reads TGTGCCAGCAGTCATGCCGGGACTAGATCCTACAATGAGCAGTTCTTC. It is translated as CASSHAGTRSYNEQFF.

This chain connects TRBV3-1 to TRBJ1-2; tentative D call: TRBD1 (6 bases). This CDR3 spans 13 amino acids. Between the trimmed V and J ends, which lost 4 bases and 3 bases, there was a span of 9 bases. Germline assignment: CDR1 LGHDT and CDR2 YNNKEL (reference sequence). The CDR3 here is CASSRPGDYGYTF. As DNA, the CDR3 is TGTGCCAGCAGCCGACCAGGGGACTATGGCTACACCTTC. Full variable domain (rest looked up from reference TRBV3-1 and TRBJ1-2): DTAVSQTPKYLVTQMGNDKSIKCEQNLGHDTMYWYKQDSKKFLKIMFSYNNKELIINETVPNRFSPKSPDKAHLNLHINSLELGDSAVYFCASSRPGDYGYTFGSGTRLTVV.

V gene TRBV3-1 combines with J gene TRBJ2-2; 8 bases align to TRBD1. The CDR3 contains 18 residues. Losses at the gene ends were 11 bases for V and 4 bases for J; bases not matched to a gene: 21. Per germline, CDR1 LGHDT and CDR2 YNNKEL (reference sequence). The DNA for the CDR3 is TGTGCCTTCAGTACCTGGGGCAGGGGGCGAGGTTCCACCGGGGAGCTGTTTTTT. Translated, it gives CAFSTWGRGRGSTGELFF.

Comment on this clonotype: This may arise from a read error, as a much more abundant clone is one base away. CDR3 amino acids: CASSLESKNPSEQFF. CDR3 nucleotides: TGCGCCAGCAGCTTGGAGAGTAAAAACCCCAGTGAGCAGTTCTTC. The rearrangement uses TRBV5-1 and TRBJ2-1; D unclear. Trimming cost V 0 bases and J 9 bases, with 16 bases left between them. The germline V gene encodes CDR1 SGHRS and CDR2 YFSETQ. The CDR3 is 15 residues long.

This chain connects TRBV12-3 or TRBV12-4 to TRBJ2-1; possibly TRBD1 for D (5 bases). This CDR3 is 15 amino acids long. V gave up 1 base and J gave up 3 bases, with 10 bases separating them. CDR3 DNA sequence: TGTGCCAGCAGTTTAGGTACCAGGGACTACAATGAGCAGTTCTTC. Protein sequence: CASSLGTRDYNEQFF.

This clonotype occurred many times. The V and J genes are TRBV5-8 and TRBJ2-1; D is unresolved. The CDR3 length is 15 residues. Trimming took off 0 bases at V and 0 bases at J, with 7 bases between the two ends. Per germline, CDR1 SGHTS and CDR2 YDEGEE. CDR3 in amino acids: CASSLGLSSYNEQFF. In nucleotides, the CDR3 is TGTGCCAGCAGCTTGGGGTTGAGCTCCTACAATGAGCAGTTCTTC.

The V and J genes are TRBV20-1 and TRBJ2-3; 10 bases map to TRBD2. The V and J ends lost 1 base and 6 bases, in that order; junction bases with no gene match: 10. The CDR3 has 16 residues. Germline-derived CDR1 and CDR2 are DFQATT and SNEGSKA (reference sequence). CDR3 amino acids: CSARGGLAGAVDTQYF. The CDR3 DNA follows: TGCAGTGCTAGAGGTGGCCTAGCGGGGGCCGTGGATACGCAGTATTTT.

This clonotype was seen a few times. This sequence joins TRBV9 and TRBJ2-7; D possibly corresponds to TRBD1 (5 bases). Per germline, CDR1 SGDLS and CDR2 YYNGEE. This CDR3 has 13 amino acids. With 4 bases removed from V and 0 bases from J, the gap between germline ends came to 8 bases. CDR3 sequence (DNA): TGTGCCAGCAGCCGACAGAACTCCTACGAGCAGTACTTC. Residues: CASSRQNSYEQYF.

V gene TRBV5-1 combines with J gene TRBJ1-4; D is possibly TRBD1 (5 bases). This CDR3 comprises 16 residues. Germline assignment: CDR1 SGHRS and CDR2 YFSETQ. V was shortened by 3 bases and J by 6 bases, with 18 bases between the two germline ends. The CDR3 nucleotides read TGCGCCAGCAGCTCATTACAGGTTTCGGCTCATGAAAAACTGTTTTTT. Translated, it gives CASSSLQVSAHEKLFF.

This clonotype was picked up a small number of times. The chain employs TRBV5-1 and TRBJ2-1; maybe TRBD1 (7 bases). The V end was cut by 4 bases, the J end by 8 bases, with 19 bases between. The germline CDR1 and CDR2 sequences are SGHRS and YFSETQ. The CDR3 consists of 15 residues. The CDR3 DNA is TGCGCCAGCAGCCGGGGGACAGATCTCGAGCATGAGCAGTTCTTC. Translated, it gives CASSRGTDLEHEQFF.

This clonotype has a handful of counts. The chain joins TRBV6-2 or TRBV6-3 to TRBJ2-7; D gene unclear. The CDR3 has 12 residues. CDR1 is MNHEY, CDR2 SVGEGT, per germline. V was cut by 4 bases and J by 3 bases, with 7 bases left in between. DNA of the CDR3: TGTGCCAGCAGTTTAATAGACTACGAGCAGTACTTC. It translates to CASSLIDYEQYF.

The CDR3 sequence: CASSDDPPGNQPQHF. The CDR3 bases are TGTGCCAGCAGTGATGACCCTCCGGGCAATCAGCCCCAGCATTTT. The chain links TRBV2 to TRBJ1-5, with D unclear. V lost 3 bases, J lost 2 bases, and 11 bases lay in between. In germline, CDR1 is SNHLY, CDR2 FYNNEI. The CDR3 contains 15 residues.

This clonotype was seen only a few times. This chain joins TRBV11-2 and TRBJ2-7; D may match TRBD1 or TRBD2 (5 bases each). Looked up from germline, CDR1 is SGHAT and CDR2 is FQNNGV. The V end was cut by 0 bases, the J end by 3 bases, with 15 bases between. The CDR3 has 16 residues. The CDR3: CASSLEAGTRGYEQYF. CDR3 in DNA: TGTGCCAGCAGCTTAGAGGCGGGTACGAGGGGCTACGAGCAGTACTTC.

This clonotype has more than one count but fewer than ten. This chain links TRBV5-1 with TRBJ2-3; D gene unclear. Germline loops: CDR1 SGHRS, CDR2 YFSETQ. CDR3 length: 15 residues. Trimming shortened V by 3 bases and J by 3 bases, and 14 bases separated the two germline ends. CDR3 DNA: TGCGCCAGCAGCTCGACGACCTTAGGGACAGATACGCAGTATTTT. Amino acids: CASSSTTLGTDTQYF.

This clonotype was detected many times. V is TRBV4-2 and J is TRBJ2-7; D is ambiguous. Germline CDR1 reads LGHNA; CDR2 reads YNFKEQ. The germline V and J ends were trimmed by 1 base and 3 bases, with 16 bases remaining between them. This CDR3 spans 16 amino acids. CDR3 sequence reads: CASSQVPSRASYEQYF. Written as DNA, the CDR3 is TGTGCCAGCAGCCAAGTTCCCTCAAGGGCGAGCTACGAGCAGTACTTC.

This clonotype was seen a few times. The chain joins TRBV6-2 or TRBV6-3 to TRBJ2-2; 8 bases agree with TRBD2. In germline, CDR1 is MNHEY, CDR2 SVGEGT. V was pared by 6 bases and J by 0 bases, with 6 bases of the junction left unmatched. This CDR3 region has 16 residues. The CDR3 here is CASRHKTSANTGELFF. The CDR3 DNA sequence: TGTGCCAGCAGACATAAGACTAGCGCGAACACCGGGGAGCTGTTTTTT.

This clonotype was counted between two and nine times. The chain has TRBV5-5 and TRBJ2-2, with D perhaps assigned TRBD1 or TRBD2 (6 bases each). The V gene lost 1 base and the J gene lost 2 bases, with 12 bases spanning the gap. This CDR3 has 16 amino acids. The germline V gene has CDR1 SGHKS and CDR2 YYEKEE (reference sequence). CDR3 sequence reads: CASSLSGGRNTGELFF. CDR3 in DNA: TGTGCCAGCAGCTTGAGTGGGGGGCGAAACACCGGGGAGCTGTTTTTT.

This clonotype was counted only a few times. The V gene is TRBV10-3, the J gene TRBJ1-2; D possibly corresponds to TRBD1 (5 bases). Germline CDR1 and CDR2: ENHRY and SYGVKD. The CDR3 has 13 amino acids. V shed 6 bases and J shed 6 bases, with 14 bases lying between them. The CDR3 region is CAISTGTVDGYTF. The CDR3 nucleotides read TGTGCCATCAGCACCGGGACGGTGGATGGCTACACCTTC.